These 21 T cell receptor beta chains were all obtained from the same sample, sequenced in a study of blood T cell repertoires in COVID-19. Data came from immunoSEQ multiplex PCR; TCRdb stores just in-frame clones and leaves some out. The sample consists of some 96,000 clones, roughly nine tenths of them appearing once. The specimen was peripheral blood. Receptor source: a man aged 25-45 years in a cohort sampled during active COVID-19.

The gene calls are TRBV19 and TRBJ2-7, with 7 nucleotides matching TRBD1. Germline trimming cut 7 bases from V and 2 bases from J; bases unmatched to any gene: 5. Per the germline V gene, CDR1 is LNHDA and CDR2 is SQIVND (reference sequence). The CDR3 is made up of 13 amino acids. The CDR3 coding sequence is TGTGCCAGTACTGGGACAGACCCCTACGAGCAGTACTTC. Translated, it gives CASTGTDPYEQYF.

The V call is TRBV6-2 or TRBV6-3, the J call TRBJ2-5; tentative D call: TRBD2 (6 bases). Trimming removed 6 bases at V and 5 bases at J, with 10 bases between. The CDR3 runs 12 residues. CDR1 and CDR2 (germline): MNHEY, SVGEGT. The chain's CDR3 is CASSVEGETQYF. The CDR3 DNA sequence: TGTGCCAGCAGCGTGGAGGGGGAGACCCAGTACTTC.

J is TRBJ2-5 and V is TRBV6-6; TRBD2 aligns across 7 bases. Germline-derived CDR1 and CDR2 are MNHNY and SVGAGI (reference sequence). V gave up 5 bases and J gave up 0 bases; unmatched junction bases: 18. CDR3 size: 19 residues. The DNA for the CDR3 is TGTGCCAGCAGTCAACCCGTAGGGGTCCGGCGGGGGTACCAAGAGACCCAGTACTTC. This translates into CASSQPVGVRRGYQETQYF.

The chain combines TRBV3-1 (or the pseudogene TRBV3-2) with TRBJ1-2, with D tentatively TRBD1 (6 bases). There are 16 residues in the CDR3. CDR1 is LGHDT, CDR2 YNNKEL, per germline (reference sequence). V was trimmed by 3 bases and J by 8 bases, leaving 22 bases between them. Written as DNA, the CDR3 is TGTGCCAGCAGCCAGGGGGCGGGGGGAGCCGTTCAGGGCTACACCTTC. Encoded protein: CASSQGAGGAVQGYTF.

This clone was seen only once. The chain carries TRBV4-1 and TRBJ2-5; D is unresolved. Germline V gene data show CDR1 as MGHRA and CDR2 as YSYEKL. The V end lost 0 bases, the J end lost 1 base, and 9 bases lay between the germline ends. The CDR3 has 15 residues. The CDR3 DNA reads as TGCGCCAGCAGCCAAGATCGACTGGTCCAAGAGACCCAGTACTTC. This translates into CASSQDRLVQETQYF.

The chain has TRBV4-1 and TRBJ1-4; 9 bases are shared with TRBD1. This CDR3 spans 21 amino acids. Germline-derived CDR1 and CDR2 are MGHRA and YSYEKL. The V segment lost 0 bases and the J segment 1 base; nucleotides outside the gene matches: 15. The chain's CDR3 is CASSQDTRQGVGRRTNEKLFF. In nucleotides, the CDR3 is TGCGCCAGCAGCCAAGATACCCGACAGGGGGTAGGGAGGCGAACTAATGAAAAACTGTTTTTT.

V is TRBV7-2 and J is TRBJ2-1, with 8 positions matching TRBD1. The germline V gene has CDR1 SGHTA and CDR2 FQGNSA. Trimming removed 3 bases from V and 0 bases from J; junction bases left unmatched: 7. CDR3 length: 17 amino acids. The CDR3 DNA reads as TGTGCCAGCAGCTTGACAGGGGATTACGGCTCCTACAATGAGCAGTTCTTC. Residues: CASSLTGDYGSYNEQFF. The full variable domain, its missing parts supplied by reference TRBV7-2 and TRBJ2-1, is GAGVSQSPSNKVTEKGKDVELRCDPISGHTALYWYRQSLGQGLEFLIYFQGNSAPDKSGLPSDRFSAERTGGSVSTLTIQRTQQEDSAVYLCASSLTGDYGSYNEQFFGPGTRLTVL.

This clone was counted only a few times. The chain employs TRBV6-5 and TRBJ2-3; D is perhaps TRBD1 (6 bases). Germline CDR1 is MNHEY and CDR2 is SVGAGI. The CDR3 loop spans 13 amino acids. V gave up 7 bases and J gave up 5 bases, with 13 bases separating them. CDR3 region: CASNAGEKDTQYF. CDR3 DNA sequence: TGTGCCAGCAATGCAGGGGAAAAAGATACGCAGTATTTT.

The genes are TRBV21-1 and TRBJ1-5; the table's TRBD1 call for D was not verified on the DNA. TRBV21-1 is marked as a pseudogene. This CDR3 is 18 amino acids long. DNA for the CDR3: TGTGCCAGCAGCAAAAATCTCGACAGGACCGTCAGCAATCAGCCCCAGCATTTT. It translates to CASSKNLDRTVSNQPQHF.

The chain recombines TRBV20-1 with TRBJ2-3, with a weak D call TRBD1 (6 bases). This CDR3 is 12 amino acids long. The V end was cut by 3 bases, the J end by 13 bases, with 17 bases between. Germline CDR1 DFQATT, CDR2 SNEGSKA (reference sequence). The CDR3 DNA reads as TGCAGTGCTAGTCCCGAGGGGGATTTTAAGTATTTT. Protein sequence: CSASPEGDFKYF.

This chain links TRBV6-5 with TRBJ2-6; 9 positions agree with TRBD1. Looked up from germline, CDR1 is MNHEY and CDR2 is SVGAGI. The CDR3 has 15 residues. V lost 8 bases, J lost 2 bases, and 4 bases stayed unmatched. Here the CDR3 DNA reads TGTGCCAGCCGGAGGACAGGGGCTGGGGCCAACGTCCTGACTTTC. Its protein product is CASRRTGAGANVLTF.

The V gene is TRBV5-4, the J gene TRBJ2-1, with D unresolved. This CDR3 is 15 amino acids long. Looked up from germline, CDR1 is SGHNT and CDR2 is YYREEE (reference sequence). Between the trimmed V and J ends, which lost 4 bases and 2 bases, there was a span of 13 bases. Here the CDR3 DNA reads TGTGCCAGCAGCCCCCCTTATTCTGCCTACAATGAGCAGTTCTTC. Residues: CASSPPYSAYNEQFF.

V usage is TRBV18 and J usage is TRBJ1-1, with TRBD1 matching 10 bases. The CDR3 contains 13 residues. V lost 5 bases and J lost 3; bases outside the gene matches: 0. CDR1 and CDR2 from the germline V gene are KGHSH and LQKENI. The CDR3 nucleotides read TGTGCCAGCTCAGGACAGGGGGACACTGAAGCTTTCTTT. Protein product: CASSGQGDTEAFF.

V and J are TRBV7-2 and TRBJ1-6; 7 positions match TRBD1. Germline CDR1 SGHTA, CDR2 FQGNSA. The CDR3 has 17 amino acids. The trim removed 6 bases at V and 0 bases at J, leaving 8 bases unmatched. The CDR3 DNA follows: TGTGCCAGCAGTCGGGACAGCATAAGCTCCTATAATTCACCCCTCCACTTT. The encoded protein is CASSRDSISSYNSPLHF.

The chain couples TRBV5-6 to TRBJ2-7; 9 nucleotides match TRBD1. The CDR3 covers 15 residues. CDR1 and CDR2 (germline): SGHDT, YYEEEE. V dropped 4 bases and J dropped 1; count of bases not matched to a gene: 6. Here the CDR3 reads CASSEGDRASYEQYF. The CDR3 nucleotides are TGTGCCAGCAGCGAAGGGGACAGGGCGTCCTACGAGCAGTACTTC. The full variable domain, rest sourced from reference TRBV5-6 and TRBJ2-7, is DAGVTQSPTHLIKTRGQQVTLRCSPKSGHDTVSWYQQALGQGPQFIFQYYEEEERQRGNFPDRFSGHQFPNYSSELNVNALLLGDSALYLCASSEGDRASYEQYFGPGTRLTVT.

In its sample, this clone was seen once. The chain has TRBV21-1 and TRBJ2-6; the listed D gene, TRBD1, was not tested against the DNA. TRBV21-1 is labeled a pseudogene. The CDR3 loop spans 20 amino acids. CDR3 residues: CASSKKTPGQGTSGANVLTF. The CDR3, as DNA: TGTGCCAGCAGCAAAAAGACCCCGGGACAGGGGACTTCTGGGGCCAACGTCCTGACTTTC.

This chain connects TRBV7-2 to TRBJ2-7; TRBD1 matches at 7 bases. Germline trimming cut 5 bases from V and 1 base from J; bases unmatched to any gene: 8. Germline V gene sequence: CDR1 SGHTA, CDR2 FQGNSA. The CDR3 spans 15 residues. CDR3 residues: CASSLDRVLSYEQYF. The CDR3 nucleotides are TGTGCCAGCAGCCTTGACAGGGTATTGTCCTACGAGCAGTACTTC. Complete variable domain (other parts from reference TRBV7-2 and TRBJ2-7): GAGVSQSPSNKVTEKGKDVELRCDPISGHTALYWYRQSLGQGLEFLIYFQGNSAPDKSGLPSDRFSAERTGGSVSTLTIQRTQQEDSAVYLCASSLDRVLSYEQYFGPGTRLTVT.

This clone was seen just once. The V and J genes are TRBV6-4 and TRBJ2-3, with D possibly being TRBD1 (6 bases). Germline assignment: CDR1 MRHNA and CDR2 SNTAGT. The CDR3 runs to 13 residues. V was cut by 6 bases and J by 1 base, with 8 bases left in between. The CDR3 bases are TGTGCCAGCAGACAGGGTGGCACAGATACGCAGTATTTT. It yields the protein CASRQGGTDTQYF.

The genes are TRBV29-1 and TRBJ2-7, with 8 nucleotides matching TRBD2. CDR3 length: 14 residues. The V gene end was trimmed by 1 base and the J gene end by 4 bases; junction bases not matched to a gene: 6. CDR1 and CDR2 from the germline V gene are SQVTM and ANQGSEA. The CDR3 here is CSVEVSRGGYEQYF. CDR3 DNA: TGCAGCGTTGAAGTGTCCCGGGGGGGGTACGAGCAGTACTTC.

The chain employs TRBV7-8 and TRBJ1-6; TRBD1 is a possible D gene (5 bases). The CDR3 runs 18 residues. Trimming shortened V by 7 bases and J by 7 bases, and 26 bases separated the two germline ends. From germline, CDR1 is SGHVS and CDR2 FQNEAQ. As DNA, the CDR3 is TGTGCCAGCACCGATACTTCACTGGGGGGGGGACTAAATTCACCCCTCCACTTT. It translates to CASTDTSLGGGLNSPLHF.

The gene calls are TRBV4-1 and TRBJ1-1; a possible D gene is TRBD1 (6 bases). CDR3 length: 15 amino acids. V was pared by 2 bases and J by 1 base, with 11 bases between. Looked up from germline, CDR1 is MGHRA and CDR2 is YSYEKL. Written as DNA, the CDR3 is TGCGCCAGCAGCCAACCAGGGGACGGGAACACTGAAGCTTTCTTT. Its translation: CASSQPGDGNTEAFF.